The 10 T cell receptor beta chains below come from one sample, sequenced in a study of T cell responses to AZD1222 COVID-19 vaccine. Profiled with immunoSEQ multiplex PCR; TCRdb holds only in-frame clones, not every one. The sample includes tens of thousands of clones, 80% to 90% of them seen just once. Sequenced here: peripheral blood, sampled 28 days after the second AZD1222 dose. These receptors were obtained from an adult who received the AZD1222 COVID-19 vaccine.

The chain couples TRBV5-4 to TRBJ1-3; D remains unclear. Germline CDR1 is SGHNT and CDR2 is YYREEE (reference sequence). The CDR3 totals 12 residues. Trimming removed 6 bases from V and 7 bases from J, with 11 bases in between. CDR3 loop: CASKMGGNTIYF. CDR3 sequence (DNA): TGTGCCAGCAAAATGGGCGGGAACACCATATATTTT.

Here the CDR3 DNA reads TGTGCCAGCAGCTCCTTGGGGGCGAACACTGAAGCTTTCTTT. This sequence encodes CASSSLGANTEAFF. The rearrangement uses TRBV6-2 or TRBV6-3 and TRBJ1-1, with a weak D call TRBD1 (6 bases). V lost 6 bases and J 1 base, leaving 12 bases between the germline ends. CDR3 length equals 14 residues. Germline CDR1 MNHEY, CDR2 SVGEGT.

This chain joins TRBV5-4 and TRBJ1-2; 9 bases fit TRBD1. The CDR3 spans 14 residues. Unmatched junction bases numbered 6, after V lost 4 bases and J lost 5 bases. Germline-derived CDR1 and CDR2 are SGHNT and YYREEE (reference sequence). CDR3 sequence (DNA): TGTGCCAGCAGCGTGGGTGACAGGGGGTATGGCTACACCTTC. Protein product: CASSVGDRGYGYTF.

This chain connects TRBV19 to TRBJ2-5; the match to TRBD1 covers 7 bases. The germline V gene has CDR1 LNHDA and CDR2 SQIVND (reference sequence). This CDR3 contains 14 residues. V shed 3 bases and J 5 bases; nucleotides not matched to a gene: 6. Here the CDR3 DNA reads TGTGCCAGTAGTATGCGACAGGGCCCCGAGACCCAGTACTTC. Encoded protein: CASSMRQGPETQYF.

The CDR3 region is CASSEPSGSPTDTQYF. The CDR3 nucleotides read TGTGCCAGCAGTGAACCTAGCGGGAGCCCCACAGATACGCAGTATTTT. The rearrangement joins TRBV6-1 to TRBJ2-3, with 10 bases lining up with TRBD2. Germline-derived CDR1 and CDR2 are MNHNS and SASEGT. The CDR3 extends over 16 amino acids. After removal of 2 bases from V and 2 bases from J, the junction contained 4 bases not matched to a gene.

This clone appeared once. The chain employs TRBV6-5 and TRBJ2-1; 8 nucleotides match TRBD2. The CDR3 extends over 14 amino acids. From germline, CDR1 is MNHEY and CDR2 SVGAGI. V lost 6 bases, J lost 4 bases, and 5 bases stayed unmatched. DNA of the CDR3: TGTGCCAGCAGACCGGGAGGGCCTTACAATGAGCAGTTCTTC. This translates into CASRPGGPYNEQFF.

The chain uses TRBV7-2 and TRBJ2-3, with D tentatively TRBD1 or TRBD2 (5 bases each). The ends were cut back, 4 bases at V and 4 bases at J, with 15 bases in the middle. The CDR3 is made up of 15 amino acids. Germline V gene sequence: CDR1 SGHTA, CDR2 FQGNSA. CDR3 region: CASSSGTFGADTQYF. The CDR3 DNA reads TGTGCCAGCAGCTCCGGGACCTTTGGGGCAGATACGCAGTATTTT.

The chain has TRBV7-3 and TRBJ1-1; 9 nucleotides match TRBD1. Germline assignment: CDR1 SGHTA and CDR2 FQGTGA. This CDR3 spans 18 amino acids. V lost 5 bases to trimming and J lost 3 bases; unmatched junction nucleotides: 16. The DNA for the CDR3 is TGTGCCAGCAGCCCTCGTGCACGGGACAGGGTCCGCTACACTGAAGCTTTCTTT. Translated, it gives CASSPRARDRVRYTEAFF.

This clone has only one observation. The chain recombines TRBV5-5 with TRBJ1-1, with a weak D call TRBD1 (5 bases). The germline V gene has CDR1 SGHKS and CDR2 YYEKEE (reference sequence). This CDR3 region has 16 residues. The V end was cut by 3 bases, the J end by 1 base, with 16 bases between. The CDR3, as DNA: TGTGCCAGCAGCTCTATGTTTTGGGGCGGGAACACTGAAGCTTTCTTT. Translation gives CASSSMFWGGNTEAFF.

V usage is TRBV7-8 and J usage is TRBJ2-4; TRBD2 matches at 7 bases. CDR3 length: 14 amino acids. Germline values: CDR1 SGHVS, CDR2 FQNEAQ. V lost 5 bases and J lost 6; bases outside the gene matches: 7. CDR3 amino acids: CASSLGTTGNIQYF. The CDR3 DNA is TGTGCCAGCAGCCTCGGGACTACCGGAAACATTCAGTACTTC. The variable domain in full, with the rest retrieved from reference TRBV7-8 and TRBJ2-4, is GAGVSQSPRYKVAKRGQDVALRCDPISGHVSLFWYQQALGQGPEFLTYFQNEAQLDKSGLPSDRFFAERPEGSVSTLKIQRTQQEDSAVYLCASSLGTTGNIQYFGAGTRLSVL.